This TCR beta chain appears in the sequencing data of a study of cytomegalovirus exposure and HLA in healthy donors. A note on this clone: Its cognate antigen is unknown.

Whole-study results and caveats: Within the data, a cluster of highly shared sequence variants was likely a sequencing artifact.

CDR1 and CDR2 (germline): SGHAT, FQNNGV. Deletions cut 1 base from V and 6 bases from J, with 20 bases between. The CDR3 is made up of 17 amino acids. 60 Vbeta and 13 Jbeta primers were used in PCR. The data were produced by immunoSEQ multiplex PCR, yet TCRdb's version contains in-frame clones alone and is incomplete. The table has about 160,000 clones, around four fifths seen once. The sample comprised PBMCs. This chain links TRBV11-2 with TRBJ2-3, with a tentative D call TRBD2 (6 bases). This TCR was recovered from a man in his late teens or twenties in good health and CMV-seropositive. CDR3 bases: TGTGCCAGCAGCTTAGTGAGCCGGGGGTTAAGTTCGGATACGCAGTATTTT. It translates to CASSLVSRGLSSDTQYF.